The T cell receptor beta chain under discussion was sequenced for a study of cytomegalovirus exposure and HLA in healthy donors. The study's findings and limits: Later analysis indicated greater clonal expansion among HLA-associated TCR beta chains than among equally common other chains. CMV serostatus was the sole immune exposure information available. Confirmation in vitro established that a few CMV-associated chains were specific for CMV antigens.

A few counts support this clone. Its antigen is still unknown. Though probably carrying unrecorded immune exposures, donors were nominally healthy at sampling. PCR amplification relied on 60 Vbeta primers (plus 13 Jbeta primers). TCRdb's table, derived via immunoSEQ multiplex PCR, lists solely in-frame clones and lacks some. The repertoire holds under 150,000 clones, roughly 79% seen once, with 1.7% in the top ten. This receptor was obtained from a woman aged 25 to 39 in good health and CMV-seronegative. The source material was PBMCs.

CDR3 amino acids: CASSGSGTGEETQYF. CDR3 DNA: TGTGCCAGCAGTGGCTCCGGGACAGGGGAAGAGACCCAGTACTTC. This chain connects TRBV6-1 to TRBJ2-5, with 10 bases fitting TRBD1. Germline V gives CDR1 MNHNS, CDR2 SASEGT. The ends lost 4 bases at V and 3 bases at J; junction bases unmatched: 5. The CDR3 extends over 15 amino acids.